Listed below are T cell receptor beta chains from one sample, sequenced in a study of patients and donors after allogeneic stem cell transplantation. TCRdb reprocessed the RT-PCR reads via MiXCR and lists one record per CDR3 protein. The sample holds 150,000 to 250,000 distinct CDR3 sequences, around two fifths seen once. The sample consisted of blood, either unsorted or a sorted T cell fraction (not recorded which). The receptors were gathered from a human donor who was either an allogeneic HSCT recipient or a stem cell or donor lymphocyte infusion donor (not recorded which). It is not recorded whose cells these are; they may come from a transplant donor. Both conserved end residues are part of each CDR3. Fields, in order: D gene, clone size, CDR3 length, J gene, V gene, CDR3 protein, CDR3 DNA. A D gene is named only where the DNA matches it firmly. Size is stated for part of the rows, as once, few or many counts, or as a class when the clone is expanded.

D gene: TRBD2
clone size: .
CDR3 length: 15
J gene: TRBJ2-7
V gene: TRBV20-1
CDR3 protein: CSARDLAGDSYEQYF
CDR3 DNA: TGCAGTGCTAGAGATCTAGCGGGAGACTCCTACGAGCAGTACTTC

D gene: .
clone size: .
CDR3 length: 14
J gene: TRBJ1-1
V gene: TRBV20-1
CDR3 protein: CSAMNYGETTEAFF
CDR3 DNA: TGCAGTGCCATGAACTACGGGGAAACCACTGAAGCTTTCTTT

D gene: .
clone size: .
CDR3 length: 13
J gene: TRBJ1-2
V gene: TRBV29-1
CDR3 protein: CSVEDRGVEGYTF
CDR3 DNA: TGCAGCGTTGAAGATCGGGGAGTGGAAGGCTACACCTTC

D gene: .
clone size: many
CDR3 length: 16
J gene: TRBJ2-3
V gene: TRBV7-2
CDR3 protein: CASSFTTELRTDTQYF
CDR3 DNA: TGTGCCAGCAGCTTTACAACGGAGCTACGCACAGATACGCAGTATTTT

D gene: .
clone size: few
CDR3 length: 16
J gene: TRBJ2-3
V gene: TRBV7-9
CDR3 protein: CASSLVDYSAIDTQYF
CDR3 DNA: TGTGCCAGCAGCTTAGTGGACTACTCCGCGATAGATACGCAGTATTTT

D gene: TRBD1
clone size: .
CDR3 length: 14
J gene: TRBJ1-1
V gene: TRBV12-3/TRBV12-4
CDR3 protein: CASTETGGDTEAFF
CDR3 DNA: TGTGCCAGCACCGAGACAGGGGGCGACACTGAAGCTTTCTTT

D gene: .
clone size: few
CDR3 length: 16
J gene: TRBJ1-2
V gene: TRBV6-2/TRBV6-3
CDR3 protein: CASSQDSLTYVGSYTF
CDR3 DNA: TGTGCCAGCAGCCAAGACAGTCTAACCTACGTCGGGAGCTACACCTTC

D gene: .
clone size: .
CDR3 length: 14
J gene: TRBJ2-3
V gene: TRBV9
CDR3 protein: CASSEGQTADTQYF
CDR3 DNA: TGTGCCAGCAGCGAAGGGCAGACTGCAGATACGCAGTATTTT

D gene: .
clone size: .
CDR3 length: 14
J gene: TRBJ2-7
V gene: TRBV5-6
CDR3 protein: CASSLGQGSYEQYF
CDR3 DNA: TGTGCCAGCAGCTTGGGGCAGGGCTCCTACGAGCAGTACTTC

D gene: .
clone size: few
CDR3 length: 14
J gene: TRBJ1-2
V gene: TRBV12-3/TRBV12-4
CDR3 protein: CASSPWTDFYGYTF
CDR3 DNA: TGTGCCAGCAGTCCCTGGACGGATTTCTATGGCTACACCTTC

D gene: TRBD2
clone size: .
CDR3 length: 15
J gene: TRBJ2-2
V gene: TRBV2
CDR3 protein: CASRGTSGAPGELFF
CDR3 DNA: TGTGCCAGCAGGGGGACTAGCGGGGCACCCGGGGAGCTGTTTTTT

D gene: .
clone size: .
CDR3 length: 11
J gene: TRBJ2-1
V gene: TRBV9
CDR3 protein: CASSALNEQFF
CDR3 DNA: TGTGCCAGCAGCGCCCTTAATGAGCAGTTCTTC

D gene: TRBD1
clone size: .
CDR3 length: 15
J gene: TRBJ1-6
V gene: TRBV28
CDR3 protein: CASRRQTGQNSPLHF
CDR3 DNA: TGTGCCAGCAGACGCCAGACAGGGCAGAATTCACCCCTCCACTTT

D gene: .
clone size: .
CDR3 length: 15
J gene: TRBJ1-2
V gene: TRBV4-3
CDR3 protein: CASSLTLQGLWGYTF
CDR3 DNA: TGCGCCAGCAGCCTGACATTACAGGGTCTCTGGGGCTACACCTTC

D gene: .
clone size: few
CDR3 length: 13
J gene: TRBJ1-1
V gene: TRBV7-9
CDR3 protein: CASSLEGTIEAFF
CDR3 DNA: TGTGCCAGCAGCTTAGAGGGGACGATTGAAGCTTTCTTT

D gene: .
clone size: .
CDR3 length: 14
J gene: TRBJ1-4
V gene: TRBV4-2
CDR3 protein: CASSPSAGDEKLFF
CDR3 DNA: TGTGCCAGCAGCCCTTCGGCGGGCGATGAAAAACTGTTTTTT

D gene: .
clone size: .
CDR3 length: 14
J gene: TRBJ2-7
V gene: TRBV12-3/TRBV12-4
CDR3 protein: CASSVVLRGHEQYF
CDR3 DNA: TGTGCCAGCTCCGTCGTTTTACGGGGGCACGAGCAGTACTTC

D gene: .
clone size: few
CDR3 length: 16
J gene: TRBJ2-3
V gene: TRBV29-1
CDR3 protein: CSVVRTAGGGTDTQYF
CDR3 DNA: TGCAGCGTTGTCCGAACGGCCGGGGGCGGCACAGATACGCAGTATTTT

D gene: TRBD2
clone size: .
CDR3 length: 14
J gene: TRBJ2-1
V gene: TRBV24-1
CDR3 protein: CATAGGPSYNEQFF
CDR3 DNA: TGTGCCACCGCGGGGGGACCCTCCTACAATGAGCAGTTCTTC

D gene: TRBD1
clone size: .
CDR3 length: 15
J gene: TRBJ1-4
V gene: TRBV4-1
CDR3 protein: CASSSHGTGGVRLFF
CDR3 DNA: TGCGCCAGCAGCTCCCATGGGACAGGGGGCGTCAGACTGTTTTTT

D gene: .
clone size: .
CDR3 length: 13
J gene: TRBJ1-2
V gene: TRBV7-2
CDR3 protein: CASSWGGEYGYTF
CDR3 DNA: TGTGCCAGCAGTTGGGGAGGGGAATATGGCTACACCTTC

D gene: .
clone size: .
CDR3 length: 21
J gene: TRBJ1-5
V gene: TRBV7-9
CDR3 protein: CASSLEGSLGLINSAGQPQHF
CDR3 DNA: TGTGCCAGCAGCTTAGAAGGGTCGTTGGGACTTATAAACAGCGCGGGTCAGCCCCAGCATTTT

D gene: .
clone size: .
CDR3 length: 11
J gene: TRBJ2-1
V gene: TRBV9
CDR3 protein: CASSGISEQFF
CDR3 DNA: TGTGCCAGCAGCGGTATAAGTGAGCAGTTCTTC

D gene: TRBD1
clone size: .
CDR3 length: 15
J gene: TRBJ1-4
V gene: TRBV5-1
CDR3 protein: CASSPLDRQVEKLFF
CDR3 DNA: TGCGCCAGCAGCCCCTTGGACAGGCAAGTTGAAAAACTGTTTTTT

D gene: .
clone size: .
CDR3 length: 13
J gene: TRBJ1-2
V gene: TRBV9
CDR3 protein: CASSVGTGDGYTF
CDR3 DNA: TGTGCCAGCAGCGTAGGGACGGGAGATGGCTACACCTTC

D gene: .
clone size: .
CDR3 length: 13
J gene: TRBJ2-1
V gene: TRBV6-5
CDR3 protein: CALRDSANNEQFF
CDR3 DNA: TGTGCCCTAAGGGATTCTGCTAACAATGAGCAGTTCTTC

D gene: .
clone size: .
CDR3 length: 10
J gene: TRBJ1-1
V gene: TRBV29-1
CDR3 protein: CSVGAAEAFF
CDR3 DNA: TGCAGCGTTGGTGCAGCTGAAGCTTTCTTT

D gene: .
clone size: .
CDR3 length: 13
J gene: TRBJ1-3
V gene: TRBV10-2
CDR3 protein: CASSDRGGNTIYF
CDR3 DNA: TGCGCCAGCAGTGACAGGGGCGGAAACACCATATATTTT

D gene: .
clone size: .
CDR3 length: 14
J gene: TRBJ1-5
V gene: TRBV9
CDR3 protein: CASSVGSSNQPQHF
CDR3 DNA: TGTGCCAGCAGCGTAGGGTCTAGCAATCAGCCCCAGCATTTT

D gene: .
clone size: few
CDR3 length: 11
J gene: TRBJ1-2
V gene: TRBV27
CDR3 protein: CASSAGQSYTF
CDR3 DNA: TGTGCCAGCAGTGCGGGACAAAGCTACACCTTC

D gene: .
clone size: .
CDR3 length: 13
J gene: TRBJ1-2
V gene: TRBV29-1
CDR3 protein: CSVDMTERGGYTF
CDR3 DNA: TGCAGCGTTGATATGACAGAACGAGGCGGCTACACCTTC

D gene: TRBD2
clone size: once
CDR3 length: 16
J gene: TRBJ2-1
V gene: TRBV5-1
CDR3 protein: CASSLFGTSGTNEQFF
CDR3 DNA: TGCGCCAGCAGCTTGTTCGGGACTAGCGGGACCAATGAGCAGTTCTTC

D gene: TRBD2
clone size: .
CDR3 length: 20
J gene: TRBJ2-1
V gene: TRBV6-2/TRBV6-3
CDR3 protein: CASSYQTGTSGRISYNEQFF
CDR3 DNA: TGTGCCAGCAGTTACCAAACCGGGACTAGCGGGAGAATATCCTACAATGAGCAGTTCTTC

D gene: .
clone size: .
CDR3 length: 13
J gene: TRBJ1-2
V gene: TRBV4-3
CDR3 protein: CASSQDQSYGYTF
CDR3 DNA: TGCGCCAGCAGCCAGGACCAAAGCTATGGCTACACCTTC

D gene: .
clone size: .
CDR3 length: 14
J gene: TRBJ2-2
V gene: TRBV19
CDR3 protein: CASSAGTATGELFF
CDR3 DNA: TGTGCCAGTAGTGCCGGGACGGCTACCGGGGAGCTGTTTTTT

D gene: .
clone size: few
CDR3 length: 12
J gene: TRBJ1-2
V gene: TRBV9
CDR3 protein: CASSERAYGYTF
CDR3 DNA: TGTGCCAGCAGCGAGCGGGCCTATGGCTACACCTTC

D gene: .
clone size: few
CDR3 length: 14
J gene: TRBJ1-1
V gene: TRBV4-3
CDR3 protein: CASSLVLGYAEAFF
CDR3 DNA: TGCGCCAGCAGCCTAGTCCTAGGTTACGCTGAAGCTTTCTTT

D gene: .
clone size: .
CDR3 length: 14
J gene: TRBJ2-1
V gene: TRBV19
CDR3 protein: CASSVDHTNNEQFF
CDR3 DNA: TGTGCCAGTAGTGTGGACCATACTAACAATGAGCAGTTCTTC

D gene: .
clone size: few
CDR3 length: 11
J gene: TRBJ1-2
V gene: TRBV20-1
CDR3 protein: CSARDGQGHTF
CDR3 DNA: TGCAGTGCTAGGGACGGCCAGGGCCACACCTTC

D gene: TRBD1
clone size: .
CDR3 length: 15
J gene: TRBJ1-1
V gene: TRBV5-4
CDR3 protein: CASSFSGTGNTEAFF
CDR3 DNA: TGTGCCAGCAGCTTTTCCGGGACAGGGAACACTGAAGCTTTCTTT

D gene: TRBD1
clone size: .
CDR3 length: 18
J gene: TRBJ2-2
V gene: TRBV4-2
CDR3 protein: CASSPTGALRSNTGELFF
CDR3 DNA: TGTGCCAGCAGCCCTACAGGGGCCCTACGGAGTAACACCGGGGAGCTGTTTTTT

D gene: .
clone size: .
CDR3 length: 14
J gene: TRBJ1-2
V gene: TRBV12-3/TRBV12-4
CDR3 protein: CASSFEVSNYGYTF
CDR3 DNA: TGTGCCAGCAGTTTTGAAGTTTCTAACTATGGCTACACCTTC

D gene: TRBD2
clone size: .
CDR3 length: 16
J gene: TRBJ2-3
V gene: TRBV6-2/TRBV6-3
CDR3 protein: CASSYSNGRAEDTQYF
CDR3 DNA: TGTGCCAGCAGTTACTCGAACGGGAGGGCCGAAGATACGCAGTATTTT

D gene: TRBD1
clone size: .
CDR3 length: 17
J gene: TRBJ2-1
V gene: TRBV6-5
CDR3 protein: CASRRGQGLTVYNEQFF
CDR3 DNA: TGTGCCAGCAGACGTGGACAGGGGCTAACGGTCTACAATGAGCAGTTCTTC

D gene: TRBD2
clone size: .
CDR3 length: 14
J gene: TRBJ2-1
V gene: TRBV9
CDR3 protein: CASSVGTSVHEQFF
CDR3 DNA: TGTGCCAGCAGCGTAGGGACTAGCGTCCATGAGCAGTTCTTC

D gene: .
clone size: .
CDR3 length: 15
J gene: TRBJ2-2
V gene: TRBV24-1
CDR3 protein: CATSDNRIRTGELFF
CDR3 DNA: TGTGCCACCAGTGACAACAGGATTCGCACCGGGGAGCTGTTTTTT